The rows below give T cell receptor beta chains drawn from one sample of a study of cytotoxic CD8 clonotypes in ibrutinib-treated CLL. The table came from immunoSEQ multiplex PCR; TCRdb's copy has only in-frame clones and leaves some out. In the table there are tens of thousands of clones, roughly 71% of which are singletons. The specimen comprised PBMCs, sampled after 12 months of ibrutinib treatment. The source of these receptors is a human donor with chronic lymphocytic leukemia. CDR3s leave out the opening cysteine and the closing phenylalanine or tryptophan. D genes are given only for firm matches.

v_call	d_call	j_call	cdr3_aa
TRBV5-4	TRBD1	TRBJ2-5	ASSLEAQGAKETQY
TRBV4-1	.	TRBJ1-4	ASSRYPTDLMRKLF
TRBV30	.	TRBJ1-2	AWSPLTESNYGYT
TRBV2	.	TRBJ2-7	ASSEVGFETTTYEQY
TRBV2	.	TRBJ2-1	ASSAQGPTVEQF
TRBV6-5	.	TRBJ1-2	ASSYLGLSGYT
TRBV5-1	.	TRBJ2-3	ASSLNHGISTDTQY
TRBV7-2	.	TRBJ2-7	ASSLGGVYYEQY
TRBV6-6	.	TRBJ2-2	ASTGRSGELF
TRBV6-1	TRBD2	TRBJ2-1	ASSEVLAGIYNEQF
TRBV11-3	.	TRBJ2-7	ASSQNSQYEQY
TRBV30	.	TRBJ2-3	AWAPPATSTDTQY
TRBV10-2	TRBD1	TRBJ2-3	ASRGQGTDTQY
TRBV15	.	TRBJ1-4	ATSRAISTNEKLF
TRBV7-9	TRBD2	TRBJ2-5	ASSQLAFQETQY
TRBV29-1	.	TRBJ2-6	SVGSGANVLT
TRBV4-3	.	TRBJ1-2	ASSQDRGGGSYT
TRBV7-2	TRBD1	TRBJ2-1	ASSLALGTGGYNEQF
TRBV10-1	TRBD1	TRBJ2-7	ASRRDRGNSRTYEQY